This T cell receptor beta chain came from a study of cytomegalovirus exposure and HLA in healthy donors (dated by TCRdb to the late 2010s). Study-wide context: According to an earlier analysis of around 600 of the donors, about 179 million T cells yielded 117 million unique TCR beta sequences and roughly 280 Gb of sequence data. Approximately 310 gigabases of sequencing data and tens of millions of unique TCR sequences were included in an early release covering about 700 HLA-typed donors. Among the roughly 370 genotyped donors, about 83% belonged to the genetic ancestry cluster associated with self-reported Caucasian donors. The aim of the study was to test whether cataloging public T cell receptors could identify signatures of past pathogen exposure. Using immunosequencing, the study profiled T cell repertoires from 500 to 800 subjects and related those repertoires to cytomegalovirus serostatus. In addition to the first cohort of several hundred subjects, a separate validation cohort of approximately 110 different subjects was used. High-throughput TCR immunosequencing, statistical association of individual TCRs with disease status, and machine learning were combined to predict cytomegalovirus infection status. A later analysis re-examined previously published TCR beta repertoires from more than 650 donors and added high-resolution HLA genotyping to investigate patterns of TCR occurrence. Rather than drawing on any new phenotypic data, the later analysis identified candidate immune exposures from TCR beta sequences and the way those sequences occurred across donors. An earlier analysis of 500 to 750 of the donors applied high-throughput TCR beta sequencing to assess whether each TCR beta V gene segment acted as functional or pseudogenic. Alongside the repertoire data, information on donor age, sex, ethnicity and CMV serostatus was compiled. Genome-wide SNP genotypes for about 65% of the 666 donors were used in a later genetic analysis, which treated that subset as a discovery cohort. All discovery cohort repertoires had been generated on a single sequencing platform. Both class I and class II loci were covered by HLA typing, at four-digit resolution. The number of donors typed differed by locus, with about 629-640 for A, B, C, DRB1 and DQB1, around 560 for DQA1, approximately 570 for DPA1, and some 440 for DPB1. Roughly 5 DR-DQ haplotypes were handled as single units for association and clustering because linkage in the cohort was strong. Among some 400 genotyped donors of the cohort, an average of approximately 200,000 unique TCR beta nucleotide sequences was sequenced per donor, of which 15% to 20% were non-productive. Study-wide conclusions, independent of this receptor: HLA typing was unavailable for some donors at each locus, so association tests used only the typed subset. A few of the identified cytomegalovirus-associated TCR beta chains were confirmed in vitro to be specific for cytomegalovirus antigens. Broadly in line with IMGT annotations, most TCR beta V segments showed up in productive rearrangements about 90% or about 30% of the time in an earlier analysis of under 700 of the donors. In a later analysis, most CMV-associated TCR beta chains were found to appear HLA-restricted, with HLA associations seemingly driven largely by CMV exposure. Because counts were too low, about 15 rarely observed V segments, including chromosome 9 orphons, were left out of the earlier analysis of roughly 600 of the donors. The 87-base-pair reads could not distinguish some IMGT-functional V segments, including TRBV6-2 and TRBV6-3, so those segments were excluded. V-gene and J-gene trimming of TCR beta chains was associated with a missense DCLRE1C variant in a later genetic analysis, and the association was replicated in an independent cohort. A later analysis reported that several top co-occurrence clusters appeared linked to parvovirus B19, influenza, CMV and Epstein-Barr virus. The only immune exposure information available for the cohort was CMV serostatus. The presence/absence analyses assumed that sequencing depth was roughly uniform across donors, and that assumption may not be true. A further reported finding was that TCR beta sequences accurately predicted the HLA-A and HLA-B alleles for most subjects in the first cohort. Most TCR sequences were seen in very few donors, while some public TCRs were found in many individuals. At a false discovery rate of 0.05, a later analysis linked under 20,000 TCR beta sequences to specific HLA alleles. A total of roughly 160 TCR beta chains were listed by the study as associated with cytomegalovirus. In this cohort, only TCR beta chains were sequenced, and detectable features were limited by the absence of alpha or paired-chain data. A later genetic analysis reported fewer N-insertions in productive TCRs among donors in an Asian-associated ancestry cluster than the approximately 700-donor mean. Cytomegalovirus status was reported to be diagnosed by the classifier with high specificity and sensitivity in both the original and validation cohorts. According to a later analysis, TCR association rates differed among HLA loci, with DRB1 alleles showing the most associated TCRs and HLA-C alleles showing the fewest. The authors suggested that the approach could potentially be extended to other disease states and immunological phenotypes. A later analysis found that HLA-associated TCR beta chains were more clonally expanded and had lower generation probabilities than equally common non-associated chains. A cluster of highly shared sequence variants was judged likely to be a technical artifact of the sequencing pipeline. When HLA alleles, especially DR and DQ, strongly co-occurred, TCR associations were difficult to assign to individual alleles. Correlated functional status among segregating V segments might be attributable to linkage disequilibrium, but an unknown experimental factor could not be ruled out.

The library was generated by the immunoSEQ multiplex PCR assay. A mixture of 60 forward primers for TCR Vbeta segments and 13 reverse primers for TCR Jbeta segments was used in the multiplex PCR. The CDR3 region of rearranged TCR beta genes was amplified from genomic DNA with a multiplex PCR assay. The Illumina HiSeq System was used to sequence the amplified TCR beta libraries as 87-base-pair reads. The source study handled its data this way. Across the 700 or so repertoires, a later analysis counted 60 million to 90 million unique TCR beta chains, some 11 million of which were shared by at least two donors. A nearest-neighbor algorithm error-corrected the raw reads and collapsed the reads into unique sequences, merging closely related sequences to remove PCR and sequencing errors. CDR3 sequences were aligned to IMGT reference sequences to assign V, D and J gene segments. For a sequence to be retained, at least a six-nucleotide match to both a V gene segment and a J gene segment was required. A rearrangement counted as productive if the CDR3 had no stop codons and remained in frame with V and J, and every other rearrangement counted as non-productive. Following IMGT convention, CDR3 was defined as the stretch from the second conserved V-encoded cysteine to the conserved J-encoded phenylalanine. Sequences without an unambiguous match to a single V gene segment were excluded from the earlier analysis of several hundred of the donors. An earlier analysis of 587 of the donors called V segments functional above 56.7% productive rearrangements and segregating when the between-donor standard deviation exceeded 5%. To diagnose cytomegalovirus status from the catalog of TCR beta chain sequences, a statistical classification framework was built. V and J gene assignment, in a later analysis, came from comparing TCR nucleotide sequences with IMGT/GENE-DB human TR gene sequences. A later analysis assigned CDR3 sequences and most-parsimonious VDJ recombination scenarios with the TCRdist pipeline. A later analysis defined each TCR beta chain by its CDR3 amino acid sequence plus V-gene family, and excluded reads lacking a unique V-gene family. As a way to deal with suspected cross-contamination and a sequencing artifact, a later analysis dropped more than 500 nucleotide sequences that were highly shared and had low generation probability. In a later analysis, a clonal expansion index for each public chain was calculated from normalized within-repertoire ranks of inferred template counts. A later analysis computed generation probabilities with a VDJ recombination model fitted to out-of-frame rearrangements, and checked the results against IGoR. Hypergeometric tests were used in a later analysis to score TCR-TCR, TCR-HLA and TCR-CMV co-occurrence, with a repertoire-size bias correction applied to the TCR pairs. To estimate false discovery rates, a later analysis permuted the HLA or CMV assignments 20 times. In a later analysis, co-occurring TCRs were grouped using DBSCAN, and TCRdist sequence similarity was added for clustering within HLA-allele-positive subsets. For co-occurrence clustering, repertoires with fewer than 30,000 or more than 120,000 public chains were excluded, along with a handful of repertoires with anomalous nucleotide sharing. The clones in this table, taken by TCRdb from immuneACCESS, are in-frame only. Not every clone is retained; where verified, under half of the shortfall comes from an unresolved V gene, and the cause of the rest is unknown. V and J calls plus clone size are reproduced from that table; the DNA served to infer D and trimming. Across this sample there are some 60,000 clones, with 65% to 90% seen only once. Around 11% of the sample belongs to the ten largest clones.

Concerning this clone: Its antigen remains unidentified. Base qualities were left out, and no much larger clone turns up one base away.

The cohort consisted of 650 to 700 healthy bone marrow donors. Cohort members were all nominally healthy when sampled, although unrecorded immune exposures were likely present. The donor was CMV seronegative and was included in the group of 352 seronegative cohort members. A peripheral blood sample was provided by each donor, and peripheral blood mononuclear cells were used for TCR beta sequencing. Genomic DNA extraction from the blood cell samples was performed with the Qiagen DNeasy Blood Extraction Kit. Reading the germline V gene gives CDR1 SGHTA and CDR2 FQGTGA. Inclusive of the bounding cysteine and phenylalanine, the CDR3 is 15 residues long. The only DNA kept is the CDR3, 45 bases in frame from the first base. The germline V and J ends show losses of 5 bases and 2 bases respectively, and no gene match explains 4 bases of the junction.

The V and J segments used are TRBV7-3 and TRBJ2-1, with TRBD2 identical over 9 junction bases. Sequencing was done on a sample of PBMCs. The sequence was obtained from a female donor in good health and CMV-seronegative. At the DNA level, the sequence is TGTGCCAGCAGCCCCTTAGCGGGAGCCTACAATGAGCAGTTCTTC. It encodes CASSPLAGAYNEQFF.